Listed below are T cell receptor beta chains from one sample, sequenced in a study of blood T cell repertoires in COVID-19. Generated by immunoSEQ multiplex PCR, the TCRdb table keeps only in-frame clones and is missing some. The repertoire holds over 35,000 clones, with more than 75% as singletons. The sequenced material came from peripheral blood. The origin of the receptors is a man in his sixties or seventies with active COVID-19. Each CDR3 is given with its conserved first and last residue. A D gene is named only where the DNA matches it firmly. Clone size, where shown, is once, few, many, or a class for clones that have expanded.

v_call,j_call,d_call,clone_size,cdr3_nt,cdr3_aa
TRBV25-1,TRBJ1-2,TRBD1,NA,TGTGCCAGCACTGGACAGGGGTGGGATGGCTACACCTTC,CASTGQGWDGYTF
TRBV6-5,TRBJ1-2,NA,NA,TGTGCCAGCAGTATGACGGAGGGGCTGGATGATGGCTACACCTTC,CASSMTEGLDDGYTF
TRBV19,TRBJ2-1,TRBD2,NA,TGTGCCAGTAGTACTCGGACTAGCGGGGGCCCTTTAAATGAGCAGTTCTTC,CASSTRTSGGPLNEQFF
TRBV6-5,TRBJ2-2,NA,NA,TGTGCCAGCAGAAGACTAGCCGGGGAGCTGTTTTTT,CASRRLAGELFF
TRBV7-2,TRBJ1-2,TRBD1,NA,TGTGCCAGCAGGCCCTTCCAGGCAGGGGGGAGTAGGGGCTACACCTTC,CASRPFQAGGSRGYTF
TRBV10-3,TRBJ1-1,NA,NA,TGTGCCATCAGTGCCCCAGGGGTCCGGACTGAAGCTTTCTTT,CAISAPGVRTEAFF
TRBV6-1,TRBJ2-1,TRBD1,NA,TGTGCCAGCAGTGAAGAGGTTGGCAGGGGGAATTATAATGAGCAGTTCTTC,CASSEEVGRGNYNEQFF
TRBV6-2/TRBV6-3,TRBJ2-7,NA,NA,TGTGCCAGCAGTTACGGGTCGGGGAGGCCCTACGAGCAGTACTTC,CASSYGSGRPYEQYF
TRBV28,TRBJ2-7,NA,few,TGTGCCAGCAGTTCCCCAGGGGCAAATGCCTACGAGCAGTACTTC,CASSSPGANAYEQYF
TRBV25-1,TRBJ2-3,NA,NA,TGTGCCAGCGACGCAGGGTTTACAGATACGCAGTATTTT,CASDAGFTDTQYF
TRBV7-9,TRBJ1-1,NA,NA,TGTGCCAGCAGCCCCTCACTCGGCGGGAACACTGAAGCTTTCTTT,CASSPSLGGNTEAFF
TRBV7-2,TRBJ1-4,TRBD1,NA,TGTGCCAGCAGCCCCATTGGACAGGGGGGTGAAAAACTGTTTTTT,CASSPIGQGGEKLFF
TRBV28,TRBJ1-4,NA,NA,TGTGCCAGCTACCCGGGGGGGGTCGTAGGTGAAAAACTGTTTTTT,CASYPGGVVGEKLFF
TRBV4-1,TRBJ2-2,NA,NA,TGCGCCAGCACCCCTACTGGGGGCTCAAGACCCGGGGAGCTGTTTTTT,CASTPTGGSRPGELFF
TRBV18,TRBJ2-1,TRBD2,NA,TGTGCCAGCTCACCAATAGCGGGAGTGGGGTACAATGAGCAGTTCTTC,CASSPIAGVGYNEQFF
TRBV28,TRBJ1-5,NA,few,TGTGCCAGCAGGCATCAGGGAAGGGAGCCCCAGCATTTT,CASRHQGREPQHF
TRBV5-4,TRBJ2-7,TRBD2,NA,TGTGCCAGCAGCTTGCGGGGGGGGATCTACGAGCAGTACTTC,CASSLRGGIYEQYF